One and the same sample provided the 30 T cell receptor beta chains below, sequenced in a study of shared clonotypes between healthy human individuals. The repertoire was sequenced with immunoSEQ multiplex PCR; TCRdb's copy has only in-frame clones and lacks some. The table shows 1,500,000 or so clones, with around 95% occurring only once. The sample was naive CD4+ T cells sorted from blood. Subset noted: CD45RA+ positively selected. The source is a man aged 25 to 40 in good health.

This chain uses TRBV11-1 with TRBJ2-3; 7 bases are shared with TRBD2. The germline V gene encodes CDR1 SGHAT and CDR2 FQDESV (reference sequence). This CDR3 has 15 residues. V shed 1 base, J shed 4 bases, and the junction held 5 bases outside the gene matches. The CDR3 reads CASSLGGRISDTQYF. CDR3 bases: TGTGCCAGCAGCTTAGGCGGGAGAATCTCAGATACGCAGTATTTT.

J is TRBJ2-5 and V is TRBV6-1; tentatively, D is TRBD2 (6 bases). Trimming cost V 6 bases and J 1 base, with 15 bases left between them. The germline CDR1 and CDR2 sequences are MNHNS and SASEGT. The CDR3 extends over 15 amino acids. The CDR3 region is CASSKHRGTQETQYF. The CDR3 nucleotides are TGTGCCAGCAGCAAACACCGGGGGACCCAAGAGACCCAGTACTTC.

This chain connects TRBV7-2 to TRBJ2-1; 7 bases match TRBD2. This CDR3 is 16 amino acids long. Trimming at V came to 3 bases and at J to 0 bases, leaving 5 bases not matched to a gene. Germline CDR1 and CDR2: SGHTA and FQGNSA. In DNA form, the CDR3 reads TGTGCCAGCAGCTTCTCTAGCGGCTACTCCTACAATGAGCAGTTCTTC. Translated, it gives CASSFSSGYSYNEQFF.

Here the CDR3 reads CASSLFWTNSYEQYF. The CDR3 coding sequence is TGTGCCAGCAGCCTCTTCTGGACTAACTCCTACGAGCAGTACTTC. The chain is built from TRBV6-1 and TRBJ2-7; tentative D call: TRBD2 (6 bases). Germline lookup yields CDR1 MNHNS and CDR2 SASEGT. This CDR3 has 15 amino acids. V dropped 6 bases and J dropped 0 bases, with 15 bases sitting between them.

This clone showed up just once. J is TRBJ2-1 and V is TRBV7-8; D possibly corresponds to TRBD1 (6 bases). Trimming stripped 7 bases from V and 5 bases from J, with 30 bases between. Germline CDR1 SGHVS, CDR2 FQNEAQ. CDR3 length: 19 amino acids. Here the CDR3 reads CASTRTVASSERTNNEQFF. The CDR3 nucleotides read TGTGCCAGCACCCGGACAGTTGCTAGCTCGGAAAGAACCAACAATGAGCAGTTCTTC. The whole variable domain, remainder taken from reference TRBV7-8 and TRBJ2-1, is GAGVSQSPRYKVAKRGQDVALRCDPISGHVSLFWYQQALGQGPEFLTYFQNEAQLDKSGLPSDRFFAERPEGSVSTLKIQRTQQEDSAVYLCASTRTVASSERTNNEQFFGPGTRLTVL.

The chain combines TRBV7-9 with TRBJ1-1; D uncertain. V shed 1 base and J shed 9 bases, with 9 bases lying between them. The germline gives CDR1 SEHNR, CDR2 FQNEAQ (reference sequence). This CDR3 contains 12 residues. CDR3 sequence reads: CASSLENVKAFF. The DNA of the CDR3 is TGTGCCAGCAGCTTAGAGAACGTCAAAGCTTTCTTT.

The chain carries TRBV7-2 and TRBJ2-2; D possibly corresponds to TRBD1 (5 bases). This CDR3 is built from 14 residues. The V end was cut by 6 bases, the J end by 4 bases, with 12 bases between. Germline values: CDR1 SGHTA, CDR2 FQGNSA. Written as DNA, the CDR3 is TGTGCCAGCAGACCTTCAGGGTCCACCGGGGAGCTGTTTTTT. Translated, it gives CASRPSGSTGELFF. Complete variable domain (other parts from reference TRBV7-2 and TRBJ2-2): GAGVSQSPSNKVTEKGKDVELRCDPISGHTALYWYRQSLGQGLEFLIYFQGNSAPDKSGLPSDRFSAERTGGSVSTLTIQRTQQEDSAVYLCASRPSGSTGELFFGEGSRLTVL.

This rearrangement joins TRBV7-9 to TRBJ1-2, with 9 bases identical to TRBD1. The CDR3 spans 13 residues. Trimming removed 10 bases from V and 6 bases from J; junction bases left unmatched: 9. The germline gives CDR1 SEHNR, CDR2 FQNEAQ (reference sequence). DNA for the CDR3: TGTGCCACCAAAAACAGGGGGCGCGATGGCTACACCTTC. It specifies CATKNRGRDGYTF.

In its sample, this clone was seen once. The CDR3 region has the DNA TGTGCCAGCGTAGGAGCCAGAGGAAACACCATATATTTT. This codes for CASVGARGNTIYF. J is TRBJ1-3 and V is TRBV6-5; no reliable D call. This CDR3 spans 13 amino acids. Trimming cost V 8 bases and J 4 bases, with 12 bases left between them. Looked up from germline, CDR1 is MNHEY and CDR2 is SVGAGI.

Notes on this clone: The identical CDR3 is also encoded by other nucleotide sequences in the sample. The V call is TRBV5-1, the J call TRBJ2-1; TRBD2 might be the D (6 bases). CDR3 length: 15 residues. The germline CDR1 and CDR2 sequences are SGHRS and YFSETQ. V was pared by 3 bases and J by 4 bases, with 14 bases between. The CDR3 bases are TGCGCCAGCAGCTGGGGACTCGCCGATTACAATGAGCAGTTCTTC. It encodes CASSWGLADYNEQFF.

The rearrangement uses TRBV15 and TRBJ1-4; D is unresolved. This CDR3 has 13 amino acids. Germline CDR1 reads LNHNV; CDR2 reads YYDKDF (reference sequence). Trimming took 5 bases from V and 7 from J, leaving 11 bases between them. The CDR3 region is CATSGGTREKLFF. The CDR3 DNA reads as TGTGCCACCAGCGGAGGAACGCGTGAAAAACTGTTTTTT.

The chain recombines TRBV29-1 with TRBJ2-7; a weak D match, TRBD2 (5 bases). Germline V gene sequence: CDR1 SQVTM, CDR2 ANQGSEA. The CDR3 runs to 12 residues. V gave up 5 bases and J gave up 0 bases, with 8 bases separating them. CDR3 protein: CSVTSNSYEQYF. The CDR3 DNA follows: TGCAGCGTTACTAGTAACTCCTACGAGCAGTACTTC.

V gene TRBV5-3 combines with J gene TRBJ2-5; D is possibly TRBD1 (5 bases). TRBV5-3 is assigned to the ORF class and has an uncertain function. V was shortened by 1 base and J by 4 bases, with 11 bases between the two germline ends. The CDR3 contains 14 residues. CDR3 loop: CARSLRRARETQYF. The CDR3 DNA reads as TGTGCCAGAAGCTTGCGCAGGGCAAGAGAGACCCAGTACTTC.

The count of this clone is one. This chain connects TRBV28 to TRBJ2-7; possibly TRBD1 for D (5 bases). This CDR3 has 15 amino acids. Germline-derived CDR1 and CDR2 are MDHEN and SYDVKM. Trimming shortened V by 9 bases and J by 6 bases, and 24 bases separated the two germline ends. The CDR3 coding sequence is TGTGCCAGTGTGAATAGTTCAGGGTCTTCAGGCGAGCAGTACTTC. Protein sequence: CASVNSSGSSGEQYF. The variable domain in full, with the rest retrieved from reference TRBV28 and TRBJ2-7, is DVKVTQSSRYLVKRTGEKVFLECVQDMDHENMFWYRQDPGLGLRLIYFSYDVKMKEKGDIPEGYSVSREKKERFSLILESASTNQTSMYLCASVNSSGSSGEQYFGPGTRLTVT.

The chain uses TRBV19 and TRBJ2-1; 10 bases fit TRBD2. V dropped 3 bases and J dropped 4; count of bases not matched to a gene: 9. Germline CDR1 is LNHDA and CDR2 is SQIVND (reference sequence). This CDR3 is 17 amino acids long. CDR3 DNA: TGTGCCAGTAGTATGCGGGTCGGGACTAGCGCTTACAATGAGCAGTTCTTC. Translation gives CASSMRVGTSAYNEQFF.

This rearrangement joins TRBV19 to TRBJ2-1; TRBD2 is a possible D gene (5 bases). In germline, CDR1 is LNHDA, CDR2 SQIVND (reference sequence). Trimming took off 3 bases at V and 5 bases at J, with 17 bases between the two ends. The CDR3 spans 16 residues. In nucleotides, the CDR3 is TGTGCCAGTAGTATTCACCGAGCGTGGACTCACAATGAGCAGTTCTTC. Amino acid sequence: CASSIHRAWTHNEQFF.

The chain recombines TRBV7-2 with TRBJ2-7; D is perhaps TRBD2 (6 bases). This CDR3 is 14 amino acids long. V shed 0 bases and J shed 4 bases, with 10 bases lying between them. Per germline, CDR1 SGHTA and CDR2 FQGNSA. CDR3 amino acids: CASSLAGGGYEQYF. CDR3 in DNA: TGTGCCAGCAGCTTAGCGGGAGGAGGGTACGAGCAGTACTTC.

This chain joins TRBV18 and TRBJ2-7; the match to TRBD2 covers 10 bases. V shed 5 bases, J shed 5 bases, and the junction held 12 bases outside the gene matches. This CDR3 comprises 16 residues. Germline CDR1 KGHSH, CDR2 LQKENI. CDR3 sequence reads: CASSTDIAGGGHEQYF. CDR3 DNA sequence: TGTGCCAGCTCAACAGATATAGCGGGAGGCGGCCACGAGCAGTACTTC.

The rearrangement links TRBV29-1 to TRBJ1-1; no clear D. The length of the CDR3 is 13 residues. Per germline, CDR1 SQVTM and CDR2 ANQGSEA. V lost 1 base and J lost 10, with 16 bases in between. The CDR3 DNA sequence: TGCAGCGTTGAAGCCCCACTGGCACAAACAGCTTTCTTT. Protein: CSVEAPLAQTAFF.

The J gene is TRBJ1-1, the V gene TRBV11-2; TRBD1 might be the D (6 bases). The CDR3 loop spans 16 amino acids. Germline loops: CDR1 SGHAT, CDR2 FQNNGV. The V gene lost 6 bases and the J gene lost 5 bases, with 22 bases spanning the gap. The CDR3 protein is CASRKTTGSPSTEAFF. Written as DNA, the CDR3 is TGTGCCAGCAGAAAAACCACAGGGTCCCCTTCGACTGAAGCTTTCTTT.

This chain uses TRBV5-4 with TRBJ2-7; D is unresolved. V was cut by 3 bases and J by 4 bases, with 5 bases left in between. Germline lookup yields CDR1 SGHNT and CDR2 YYREEE (reference sequence). This CDR3 contains 11 residues. CDR3: CASSSQYEQYF. The DNA of the CDR3 is TGTGCCAGCAGCTCCCAGTACGAGCAGTACTTC.

J is TRBJ2-1 and V is TRBV12-5; D remains ambiguous. V shed 3 bases and J shed 7 bases, with 4 bases lying between them. In germline, CDR1 is LGHNT, CDR2 FRNRAP. CDR3 length: 11 amino acids. CDR3 region: CASGFGNEQFF. For the CDR3, the DNA is TGTGCTAGTGGTTTCGGTAATGAGCAGTTCTTC.

A word on this clone: This same CDR3 is encoded by further DNA sequences in the sample. The V gene is TRBV5-1, the J gene TRBJ2-5; no definite D call. Trimming stripped 5 bases from V and 1 base from J, with 9 bases between. Germline assignment: CDR1 SGHRS and CDR2 YFSETQ. This CDR3 has 13 residues. CDR3 nucleotides: TGCGCCAGCAGTCCCACAGTCCAAGAGACCCAGTACTTC. Translation: CASSPTVQETQYF.

J is TRBJ2-7 and V is TRBV19; no clear D. Germline V CDR1 and CDR2: LNHDA, SQIVND (reference sequence). V was pared by 1 base and J by 1 base, with 11 bases between. The CDR3 spans 15 residues. The CDR3 bases are TGTGCCAGTAGTATAGGCGTACTGATGTCCTACGAGCAGTACTTC. This sequence encodes CASSIGVLMSYEQYF.

The CDR3 DNA is TGTGCCAGCAGAAGAACAGGGACCGGCGATGAGCAGTTCTTC. This encodes CASRRTGTGDEQFF. The chain combines TRBV7-9 with TRBJ2-1, with D possibly being TRBD1 (6 bases). Germline-derived CDR1 and CDR2 are SEHNR and FQNEAQ (reference sequence). V shed 6 bases and J shed 8 bases, with 17 bases lying between them. The CDR3 runs 14 residues.

The chain has TRBV7-9 and TRBJ1-4; tentatively, D is TRBD1 (5 bases). This CDR3 contains 11 residues. V gave up 5 bases and J gave up 10 bases, with 8 bases separating them. Looked up from germline, CDR1 is SEHNR and CDR2 is FQNEAQ (reference sequence). DNA for the CDR3: TGTGCCAGCAGCGCCCAGGGAAAACTGTTTTTT. Translation gives CASSAQGKLFF.

The chain carries TRBV9 and TRBJ2-3, with D unclear. The CDR3 is 16 residues long. Germline CDR1 and CDR2: SGDLS and YYNGEE. V was trimmed by 0 bases and J by 5 bases, leaving 16 bases between them. As DNA, the CDR3 is TGTGCCAGCAGCGTAGGTAACGACTTAGGCGGAGATACGCAGTATTTT. This sequence encodes CASSVGNDLGGDTQYF.

V is TRBV2 and J is TRBJ2-1; 8 bases fit TRBD1. Germline CDR1 SNHLY, CDR2 FYNNEI. V gave up 6 bases and J gave up 12 bases; unmatched junction bases: 7. CDR3 length equals 12 residues. CDR3 sequence reads: CASSGQGRAQFF. The CDR3 DNA follows: TGTGCCAGCAGCGGACAGGGACGGGCGCAGTTCTTC.

The chain links TRBV27 to TRBJ2-1, with D perhaps TRBD1 or TRBD2 (5 bases each). The germline gives CDR1 MNHEY, CDR2 SMNVEV (reference sequence). With 5 bases removed from V and 0 bases from J, the gap between germline ends came to 20 bases. The CDR3 has 18 amino acids. The CDR3 coding sequence is TGTGCCAGCAGTCCCCAGAGGGGTGGGAGAGACTCCTACAATGAGCAGTTCTTC. Translated, it gives CASSPQRGGRDSYNEQFF.

V usage is TRBV7-8 and J usage is TRBJ2-5, with D unclear. Germline lookup yields CDR1 SGHVS and CDR2 FQNEAQ. The CDR3 has 15 residues. Trimming stripped 2 bases from V and 5 bases from J, with 15 bases between. CDR3 coding DNA: TGTGCCAGCAGCTTAAGGCTCTTGGGTGAGGAGACCCAGTACTTC. Protein product: CASSLRLLGEETQYF.